Shown below are 24 T cell receptor beta chains from a single sample sequenced in a study of beta chain features in type 1 diabetes. No antigen has been assigned to these receptors. Findings and caveats of the study: Shortening of TCRB CDR3s, moderate but significant, appeared in all four CD4+ subsets of Type 1 diabetes patients.

Every isolated RNA sample was fully reverse transcribed, so sequencing captured expressed TCRB transcripts. The table came from immunoSEQ multiplex PCR; TCRdb's copy has only in-frame clones and leaves some out. Of around 260,000 clones in the sample, 20% are singletons; the top ten hold 0.028%. Specimen: naive CD4+ T cells from blood. Source of these receptors: a woman in her thirties or forties with type 1 diabetes.

In its sample, this clone was seen a few times. V usage is TRBV18 and J usage is TRBJ1-4, with unresolved D. V dropped 5 bases and J dropped 7 bases, with 14 bases sitting between them. In germline, CDR1 is KGHSH, CDR2 LQKENI. This CDR3 has 14 amino acids. CDR3 sequence (DNA): TGTGCCAGCTCAAGGGAGACAACCGGTGAAAAACTGTTTTTT. It yields the protein CASSRETTGEKLFF.

The gene calls are TRBV2 and TRBJ2-5; D is ambiguous. The CDR3 covers 14 residues. The germline V gene has CDR1 SNHLY and CDR2 FYNNEI. Trimming took off 0 bases at V and 2 bases at J, with 7 bases between the two ends. The DNA for the CDR3 is TGTGCCAGCAGTGAAGCGCGGCTACAAGAGACCCAGTACTTC. The encoded protein is CASSEARLQETQYF.

This clone has only a few counts. The V and J genes are TRBV4-2 and TRBJ1-2, with D tentatively TRBD1 (6 bases). Per the germline V gene, CDR1 is LGHNA and CDR2 is YNFKEQ. Trimming stripped 4 bases from V and 6 bases from J, with 15 bases between. The CDR3 runs 14 residues. CDR3 loop: CASSLRRGGDGYTF. Here the CDR3 DNA reads TGTGCCAGCAGCCTCCGGAGAGGGGGTGATGGCTACACCTTC.

This clone was observed a handful of times. The chain employs TRBV9 and TRBJ1-6, with TRBD1 as a possible D gene (6 bases). Looked up from germline, CDR1 is SGDLS and CDR2 is YYNGEE. The V and J ends lost 4 bases and 9 bases respectively, with 14 bases between them. The CDR3 is 14 amino acids. The CDR3 nucleotides read TGTGCCAGCAGCCCACAGGGAAAAGGTTCACCCCTCCACTTT. Residues: CASSPQGKGSPLHF.

The chain links TRBV15 to TRBJ2-2; 15 bases are a match to TRBD2. Trimming at V came to 0 bases and at J to 2 bases, leaving 4 bases not matched to a gene. This CDR3 contains 19 residues. The germline V gene encodes CDR1 LNHNV and CDR2 YYDKDF (reference sequence). For the CDR3, the DNA is TGTGCCACCAGCAGAGATAAGGGACTAGCGGGGGGAAACACCGGGGAGCTGTTTTTT. Protein: CATSRDKGLAGGNTGELFF.

The gene calls are TRBV18 and TRBJ2-1; tentatively, D is TRBD2 (6 bases). Trimming pared 3 bases from V and 2 bases from J, leaving 11 bases between. Germline V gene lookup returns CDR1 KGHSH and CDR2 LQKENI. The CDR3 spans 15 residues. CDR3 protein: CASSPGTGAYNEQFF. The CDR3 bases are TGTGCCAGCTCACCGGGGACTGGAGCCTACAATGAGCAGTTCTTC.

The chain employs TRBV7-9 and TRBJ2-1, with 12 bases aligning to TRBD1. This CDR3 contains 15 residues. With 5 bases clipped from V and 10 bases from J, the junction kept 9 bases outside the gene matches. The V gene's germline CDR1 is SEHNR and CDR2 FQNEAQ (reference sequence). CDR3 amino acids: CASSPSGTGGFEQFF. The DNA of the CDR3 is TGTGCCAGCAGCCCTTCCGGGACAGGGGGCTTCGAGCAGTTCTTC.

The V gene is TRBV30, the J gene TRBJ2-1; TRBD2 aligns across 14 bases. Germline CDR1 is GTSNPN and CDR2 is SVGIG (reference sequence). This CDR3 is 23 amino acids long. The V gene end was trimmed by 1 base and the J gene end by 4 bases; junction bases not matched to a gene: 24. The CDR3 spells CAWSGLAGGPGIVFTRLYNEQFF. The CDR3 DNA follows: TGTGCCTGGAGTGGACTAGCGGGAGGGCCGGGGATAGTTTTCACCCGTCTTTACAATGAGCAGTTCTTC. The full variable domain, its missing parts supplied by reference TRBV30 and TRBJ2-1, is SQTIHQWPATLVQPVGSPLSLECTVEGTSNPNLYWYRQAAGRGLQLLFYSVGIGQISSEVPQNLSASRPQDRQFILSSKKLLLSDSGFYLCAWSGLAGGPGIVFTRLYNEQFFGPGTRLTVL.

The chain employs TRBV29-1 and TRBJ2-5; D possibly corresponds to TRBD1 (7 bases). CDR3 length equals 13 residues. Germline V lookup: CDR1 SQVTM, CDR2 ANQGSEA. V dropped 6 bases and J dropped 1 base, with 12 bases sitting between them. CDR3 loop: CSVWRGPQETQYF. In DNA form, the CDR3 reads TGCAGCGTGTGGAGGGGGCCCCAAGAGACCCAGTACTTC.

This clone came up a few times. The chain is built from TRBV30 and TRBJ2-5; maybe TRBD2 (6 bases). The germline V gene encodes CDR1 GTSNPN and CDR2 SVGIG (reference sequence). Trimming removed 0 bases from V and 3 bases from J, with 8 bases in between. The CDR3 has 13 amino acids. CDR3 nucleotide sequence: TGTGCCTGGAGTGTACGGGGGAAAGAGACCCAGTACTTC. This translates into CAWSVRGKETQYF.

The chain carries TRBV28 and TRBJ1-4; a weak D match, TRBD1 (5 bases). The CDR3 runs 14 residues. The V end was cut by 5 bases, the J end by 3 bases, with 10 bases between. The germline CDR1 and CDR2 sequences are MDHEN and SYDVKM. CDR3 in DNA: TGTGCCAGCAGTAACAGGATCGCTAATGAAAAACTGTTTTTT. It yields the protein CASSNRIANEKLFF.

This rearrangement joins TRBV29-1 to TRBJ1-2, with a weak D call TRBD1 (6 bases). CDR3 length: 14 residues. Trimming removed 0 bases at V and 7 bases at J, with 15 bases between. In germline, CDR1 is SQVTM, CDR2 ANQGSEA. CDR3 DNA sequence: TGCAGCGTTGAAGATAGCGGGGGGCGGATTGGCTACACCTTC. Its protein product is CSVEDSGGRIGYTF. Based on the CDR3 plus reference TRBV29-1 and TRBJ1-2, the full variable domain is SAVISQKPSRDICQRGTSLTIQCQVDSQVTMMFWYRQQPGQSLTLIATANQGSEATYESGFVIDKFPISRPNLTFSTLTVSNMSPEDSSIYLCSVEDSGGRIGYTFGSGTRLTVV.

This clone was observed a few times. The chain couples TRBV19 to TRBJ2-3, with 7 bases matching TRBD2. Germline V gene data show CDR1 as LNHDA and CDR2 as SQIVND (reference sequence). V lost 8 bases to trimming and J lost 6 bases; unmatched junction nucleotides: 8. The CDR3 extends over 13 amino acids. The CDR3 bases are TGTGCCAGTTCTGGACTAGGGCGGGATACGCAGTATTTT. This sequence encodes CASSGLGRDTQYF.

The gene calls are TRBV2 and TRBJ1-3, with D possibly TRBD1 on 6 matching bases. Germline CDR1 SNHLY, CDR2 FYNNEI. Trimming took 3 bases from V and 2 from J, leaving 11 bases between them. This CDR3 contains 15 residues. CDR3 coding DNA: TGTGCCAGCAGTGATGGCAGGGGCGCTGGAAACACCATATATTTT. Translating gives CASSDGRGAGNTIYF.

This clone appeared a few times. The V and J genes are TRBV5-4 and TRBJ2-4, with 8 bases fitting TRBD1. Trimming cost V 5 bases and J 2 bases; bases outside gene matches: 6. This CDR3 comprises 15 residues. Germline CDR1 reads SGHNT; CDR2 reads YYREEE (reference sequence). The CDR3 spells CASSSGGWTKNIQYF. The CDR3 DNA follows: TGTGCCAGCAGTTCAGGGGGCTGGACCAAAAACATTCAGTACTTC.

This clone was seen only a few times. This sequence joins TRBV29-1 and TRBJ2-3; 7 bases fit TRBD1. Germline V gene lookup returns CDR1 SQVTM and CDR2 ANQGSEA. Unmatched junction bases numbered 5, after V lost 7 bases and J lost 4 bases. There are 12 residues in the CDR3. CDR3 DNA sequence: TGCAGCGCCCGGACAGGACCAGATACGCAGTATTTT. Translating it yields CSARTGPDTQYF.

This clone has only a few counts. The chain is built from TRBV4-2 and TRBJ2-3; tentative D call: TRBD2 (7 bases). The germline V and J ends were trimmed by 3 bases and 3 bases, with 16 bases remaining between them. The CDR3 is 16 residues long. The germline CDR1 and CDR2 sequences are LGHNA and YNFKEQ. CDR3 amino acids: CASSQEGGGRTDTQYF. CDR3 bases: TGTGCCAGCAGCCAGGAGGGGGGCGGGAGAACAGATACGCAGTATTTT.

The rearrangement joins TRBV9 to TRBJ1-1; 11 nucleotides agree with TRBD1. The CDR3 is 18 residues long. The germline V gene has CDR1 SGDLS and CDR2 YYNGEE. V shed 0 bases and J 4 bases; nucleotides not matched to a gene: 11. The CDR3 nucleotides are TGTGCCAGCAGCGTAGCTCCCGGGACAGGGGGAGAGGGCACTGAAGCTTTCTTT. Encoded protein: CASSVAPGTGGEGTEAFF.

In its sample, this clone was seen a few times. The gene calls are TRBV4-1 and TRBJ1-1; weak D call: TRBD1 (5 bases). The V gene's germline CDR1 is MGHRA and CDR2 YSYEKL. Trimming cost V 7 bases and J 3 bases, with 18 bases left between them. CDR3 length: 15 amino acids. CDR3 nucleotides: TGCGCCAGCACCCTACAGGTGAATAGGGACACTGAAGCTTTCTTT. This gives the protein CASTLQVNRDTEAFF.

In its sample, this clone was seen a few times. The rearrangement links TRBV9 to TRBJ2-3, with unresolved D. Per the germline V gene, CDR1 is SGDLS and CDR2 is YYNGEE. This CDR3 comprises 14 residues. V was trimmed by 0 bases and J by 2 bases, leaving 7 bases between them. The CDR3 is CASSVVGDTDTQYF. CDR3 in DNA: TGTGCCAGCAGCGTAGTAGGAGACACAGATACGCAGTATTTT.

This clone was detected a few times. The V and J genes are TRBV9 and TRBJ2-7; TRBD1 aligns across 11 bases. Trimming took 0 bases from V and 3 from J; bases not matched to a gene: 5. The V gene's germline CDR1 is SGDLS and CDR2 YYNGEE. This CDR3 contains 16 residues. The CDR3 region is CASSVAPGQGVYEQYF. The CDR3 DNA follows: TGTGCCAGCAGCGTAGCTCCGGGACAGGGGGTCTACGAGCAGTACTTC. The variable domain in full, with the rest retrieved from reference TRBV9 and TRBJ2-7, is DSGVTQTPKHLITATGQRVTLRCSPRSGDLSVYWYQQSLDQGLQFLIQYYNGEERAKGNILERFSAQQFPDLHSELNLSSLELGDSALYFCASSVAPGQGVYEQYFGPGTRLTVT.

The chain joins TRBV28 to TRBJ2-3; D ambiguous. V was pared by 5 bases and J by 5 bases, with 2 bases between. CDR3 size: 10 residues. From germline, CDR1 is MDHEN and CDR2 SYDVKM. CDR3 region: CASSLDTQYF. In DNA form, the CDR3 reads TGTGCCAGCAGTCTAGATACGCAGTATTTT.

This clone was detected a few times. This chain joins TRBV29-1 and TRBJ1-1, with 7 nucleotides matching TRBD1. The length of the CDR3 is 13 residues. CDR1 SQVTM and CDR2 ANQGSEA come from the germline V gene. Trimming took 5 bases from V and 1 from J; bases not matched to a gene: 4. This CDR3 is CSVSDRANTEAFF. The CDR3, as DNA: TGCAGCGTTTCCGACAGGGCGAACACTGAAGCTTTCTTT.

This chain connects TRBV9 to TRBJ1-2; D remains unclear. Deletions cut 3 bases from V and 3 bases from J, with 9 bases between. The CDR3 totals 13 residues. From germline, CDR1 is SGDLS and CDR2 YYNGEE. The DNA of the CDR3 is TGTGCCAGCAGCGCCCCCCCCTACTATGGCTACACCTTC. Its protein is CASSAPPYYGYTF.